One sample yielded the 24 T cell receptor beta chains listed below, sequenced in a study of T cells in Graves' hyperthyroidism and ophthalmopathy. Amplification targeted TCR beta CDR3 regions from RNA transcripts. First-round RT-PCR with HTBI primers amplified the TCR CDR3 region. TCRdb analysed the multiplex PCR reads with MiXCR anew, one entry per CDR3 protein. This sample carries about 560,000 distinct CDR3 sequences, over 15% of them seen once, and the ten largest clones take 15% to 20%. The specimen was blood. The source of these receptors is a woman aged 18-29 years with Graves' hyperthyroidism.

This clonotype was picked up one time. The chain employs TRBV2 and TRBJ2-5, with D unclear. Trimming left V 6 bases short and J 5 bases short, with 13 bases between. Germline V gives CDR1 SNHLY, CDR2 FYNNEI. The CDR3 covers 13 residues. CDR3 residues: CASRLTWSETQYF. CDR3 nucleotide sequence: TGTGCCAGCAGACTAACCTGGAGTGAGACCCAGTACTTC.

This clonotype was detected a few times. The J gene is TRBJ1-1, the V gene TRBV25-1; TRBD1 agrees at 7 bases. Germline trimming cut 6 bases from V and 1 base from J; bases unmatched to any gene: 2. This CDR3 is 13 amino acids long. Per germline, CDR1 MGHDK and CDR2 SYGVNS. CDR3: CASRTGKNTEAFF. As DNA, the CDR3 is TGTGCCAGCAGGACAGGGAAGAACACTGAAGCTTTCTTT.

The table lists this clonotype with a few counts. The chain uses TRBV7-2 and TRBJ1-2, with 7 bases matching TRBD1. The V gene's germline CDR1 is SGHTA and CDR2 FQGNSA. The V segment lost 5 bases and the J segment 4 bases; nucleotides outside the gene matches: 7. The CDR3 runs 14 residues. The CDR3 region has the DNA TGTGCCAGCAGCCCCTTGGGGACAGCCTATGGCTACACCTTC. Translation gives CASSPLGTAYGYTF.

The V gene is TRBV12-3 or TRBV12-4, the J gene TRBJ2-2, with D maybe TRBD1 (5 bases). The CDR3 contains 12 residues. The ends were cut back, 7 bases at V and 7 bases at J, with 10 bases in the middle. The CDR3 spells CASIQGRGELFF. CDR3 nucleotides: TGTGCCAGCATTCAGGGCCGCGGGGAGCTGTTTTTT.

The chain has TRBV7-9 and TRBJ1-5; 8 bases align to TRBD1. The CDR3 spans 15 residues. J was trimmed by 4 bases and V by 1 base; bases with no gene match: 3. Per the germline V gene, CDR1 is SEHNR and CDR2 is FQNEAQ (reference sequence). CDR3 residues: CASSLGDRINQPQHF. The CDR3 coding sequence is TGTGCCAGCAGCTTAGGGGACAGGATAAATCAGCCCCAGCATTTT.

The CDR3 DNA follows: TGTGCCAGCACTTCGACGGGGGGGGGGAGTTCTGGAAACACCATATATTTT. It codes for CASTSTGGGSSGNTIYF. The chain employs TRBV28 and TRBJ1-3; possible D gene TRBD1, 5 bases. CDR3 length equals 17 residues. Per the germline V gene, CDR1 is MDHEN and CDR2 is SYDVKM. V dropped 7 bases and J dropped 1 base, with 20 bases sitting between them.

A note on this clonotype: One junction end does not reproduce the germline sequence, and a read error may be involved. This chain joins TRBV15 and TRBJ2-1; TRBD2 aligns across 12 bases. Germline V lookup: CDR1 LNHNV, CDR2 YYDKDF (reference sequence). The CDR3 length is 21 residues. In DNA, the CDR3 is TGTGCCACCAGCAGAGATCTCCCGGGACGGATTACGACTAGCGGGAGTAATGAGCAGTCCTTC. Translated, it gives CATSRDLPGRITTSGSNEQSF.

This clonotype was counted only a few times. The V gene is TRBV18, the J gene TRBJ2-1, with 10 bases that match TRBD1. Looked up from germline, CDR1 is KGHSH and CDR2 is LQKENI. CDR3 length: 14 residues. J gave up 6 bases and V 7 bases, and 6 bases lay outside the gene matches. This CDR3 is CASLRQGASNEQFF. CDR3 nucleotide sequence: TGTGCCAGCTTAAGACAGGGGGCGAGCAATGAGCAGTTCTTC.

A few counts support this clonotype. The CDR3 DNA sequence: TGTGCCAGCAGCGCGAGGACTAGCGGGAATCCCAATGAGCAGTTCTTC. This sequence encodes CASSARTSGNPNEQFF. The V and J genes are TRBV7-9 and TRBJ2-1; 12 bases agree with TRBD2. CDR3 length: 16 amino acids. After removal of 5 bases from V and 6 bases from J, the junction contained 8 bases not matched to a gene. Germline loops: CDR1 SEHNR, CDR2 FQNEAQ (reference sequence). Full variable domain (missing parts from reference TRBV7-9 and TRBJ2-1): DTGVSQNPRHKITKRGQNVTFRCDPISEHNRLYWYRQTLGQGPEFLTYFQNEAQLEKSRLLSDRFSAERPKGSFSTLEIQRTEQGDSAMYLCASSARTSGNPNEQFFGPGTRLTVL.

Only a few counts were recorded for this clonotype. The chain links TRBV7-2 to TRBJ2-5; D is possibly TRBD2 (5 bases). Germline CDR1 reads SGHTA; CDR2 reads FQGNSA. V was trimmed by 4 bases and J by 4 bases, leaving 16 bases between them. The CDR3 has 15 amino acids. The CDR3 here is CASSSKWETPETQYF. DNA for the CDR3: TGTGCCAGCAGCTCCAAGTGGGAGACGCCAGAGACCCAGTACTTC.

This clonotype appeared many times. The rearrangement links TRBV2 to TRBJ2-5; D remains ambiguous. Trimming removed 3 bases at V and 0 bases at J, with 8 bases between. The CDR3 runs 14 residues. Germline V gene data show CDR1 as SNHLY and CDR2 as FYNNEI. In DNA form, the CDR3 reads TGTGCCAGCAGTGAGAGGCGGAACCAAGAGACCCAGTACTTC. It codes for CASSERRNQETQYF.

This clonotype has a single count. Possible read error: a much larger clone is one base away. The V gene is TRBV30, the J gene TRBJ2-3; 11 positions match TRBD2. The J segment lost 1 base and the V segment lost 0 bases, leaving 0 bases of the junction unmatched. The CDR3 loop spans 15 amino acids. Germline-derived CDR1 and CDR2 are GTSNPN and SVGIG (reference sequence). CDR3 amino acids: CAWSVLAGGTDTQYF. CDR3 bases: TGTGCCTGGAGTGTACTAGCGGGGGGCACAGATACGCAGTATTTT.

This clonotype appeared many times. This chain connects TRBV12-3 or TRBV12-4 to TRBJ1-5; D call uncertain. Trimming took off 1 base at V and 2 bases at J, with 12 bases between the two ends. The CDR3 is 16 amino acids. CDR3 DNA: TGTGCCAGCAGTTTAGAGTACGCCTGGGGCAATCAGCCCCAGCATTTT. It yields the protein CASSLEYAWGNQPQHF.

The chain joins TRBV6-1 to TRBJ1-1; the match to TRBD1 covers 7 bases. The germline CDR1 and CDR2 sequences are MNHNS and SASEGT. The CDR3 covers 14 residues. J was trimmed by 4 bases and V by 6 bases; bases with no gene match: 8. The CDR3 reads CASSRKGARTEAFF. The CDR3 DNA reads TGTGCCAGCAGCCGAAAGGGGGCTCGCACTGAAGCTTTCTTT.

This clonotype was seen at least ten times. The chain employs TRBV5-1 and TRBJ2-7; D may be TRBD2 (6 bases). This CDR3 is built from 13 residues. The ends were cut back, 4 bases at V and 6 bases at J, with 14 bases in the middle. CDR1 and CDR2 from the germline V gene are SGHRS and YFSETQ. The CDR3 sequence is CASSPAGKGEQYF. The CDR3 DNA is TGCGCCAGCAGCCCGGCGGGGAAGGGCGAGCAGTACTTC.

This clonotype was counted between two and nine times. The chain links TRBV14 to TRBJ2-1, with TRBD1 identical over 7 bases. The CDR3 is made up of 13 amino acids. Germline V gene lookup returns CDR1 SGHDN and CDR2 FVKESK. Trimming cost V 2 bases and J 9 bases; bases outside gene matches: 4. CDR3 coding DNA: TGTGCCAGCAGCCAAAAGACAGGGAGTGAGCAGTTCTTC. As protein: CASSQKTGSEQFF.

Many counts were recorded for this clonotype. The chain is built from TRBV24-1 and TRBJ2-5; D not resolved. Trimming took off 0 bases at V and 5 bases at J, with 0 bases between the two ends. Germline V gene data show CDR1 as KGHDR and CDR2 as SFDVKD. This CDR3 comprises 11 residues. CDR3 sequence reads: CATSDLETQYF. CDR3 bases: TGTGCCACCAGTGATTTGGAGACCCAGTACTTC.

The chain couples TRBV4-1 to TRBJ1-2; D call uncertain. Germline V gene data show CDR1 as MGHRA and CDR2 as YSYEKL. V lost 3 bases, J lost 1 base, and 9 bases lay in between. The CDR3 is 14 residues long. In DNA, the CDR3 is TGCGCCAGCAGCCACCTCGGGGATAACTATGGCTACACCTTC. Protein sequence: CASSHLGDNYGYTF.

The J gene is TRBJ1-1, the V gene TRBV7-2; maybe TRBD1 (5 bases). The CDR3 runs 13 residues. Germline-derived CDR1 and CDR2 are SGHTA and FQGNSA. Trimming removed 4 bases at V and 10 bases at J, with 16 bases between. The CDR3 sequence is CASSSAGRGVAFF. CDR3 coding DNA: TGTGCCAGCAGCTCCGCGGGACGGGGCGTAGCTTTCTTT.

Turning to this clonotype: Being one base from a much bigger clone, this may be a read error. The J gene is TRBJ1-1, the V gene TRBV28; D is ambiguous. This CDR3 contains 14 residues. Germline-derived CDR1 and CDR2 are MDHEN and SYDVKM. The DNA of the CDR3 is TGTGCCAGCAGTTTAACAGCCTTGAACATTGAAGCTTTCTTT. Amino acid sequence: CASSLTALNIEAFF. The full variable domain, rest sourced from reference TRBV28 and TRBJ1-1, is DVKVTQSSRYLVKRTGEKVFLECVQDMDHENMFWYRQDPGLGLRLIYFSYDVKMKEKGDIPEGYSVSREKKERFSLILESASTNQTSMYLCASSLTALNIEAFFGQGTRLTVV.

The V and J genes are TRBV19 and TRBJ2-1; no clear D. Looked up from germline, CDR1 is LNHDA and CDR2 is SQIVND (reference sequence). The CDR3 consists of 14 residues. The germline V and J ends were trimmed by 4 bases and 4 bases, with 11 bases remaining between them. The CDR3 sequence: CASSRRRTYNEQFF. The CDR3 DNA is TGTGCCAGTAGTAGGCGTAGGACGTACAATGAGCAGTTCTTC.

For this clonotype: Compared with germline, one end of the junction differs, possibly owing to a read error. J is TRBJ2-3 and V is TRBV5-1; D perhaps matches TRBD2 (6 bases). CDR3 length equals 15 residues. Germline-derived CDR1 and CDR2 are SGHRS and YFSETQ. CDR3 bases: TGCGCCAGCAGCTTGGGCGGGACGATCACAGATATGCAGTATTTT. It is translated as CASSLGGTITDMQYF.

This clonotype showed up just a few times. J is TRBJ1-2 and V is TRBV4-3; the D is unclear. This CDR3 spans 13 amino acids. Trimming cost V 0 bases and J 4 bases, with 6 bases left between them. CDR1 and CDR2 (germline): LGHNA, YSLEER. The CDR3 is CASSQEASYGYTF. The CDR3 DNA reads TGCGCCAGCAGCCAAGAGGCATCCTATGGCTACACCTTC.

This clonotype has a single count. This chain joins TRBV3-1 and TRBJ1-6; D gene uncertain. This CDR3 has 14 residues. The germline V gene encodes CDR1 LGHDT and CDR2 YNNKEL (reference sequence). Trimming pared 0 bases from V and 10 bases from J, leaving 10 bases between. Here the CDR3 DNA reads TGTGCCAGCAGCCAAGAAACAGCTAAATCACCCCTCCACTTT. Translating it yields CASSQETAKSPLHF.